These 5 T cell receptor beta chains share one sample of origin, sequenced in a study of blood T cells in healthy people across ages. For the second PCR, which ran for 7 to 11 cycles, a sample-barcoded 5' primer and a J-beta primer mix were used. In TCRdb, the 5' RACE reads were re-called with MiXCR into one record per CDR3 protein. The sample has about 930,000 distinct CDR3 sequences; almost 30% are singletons. Separately, the same data were catalogued under a study of T cells of mothers and their children.

What was sequenced was blood. The source of these receptors is a woman in her forties in good health.

The sample holds many counts of this clonotype. The chain uses TRBV15 and TRBJ2-7; 12 bases are a match to TRBD1. The CDR3 totals 15 residues. The germline CDR1 and CDR2 sequences are LNHNV and YYDKDF (reference sequence). V lost 5 bases to trimming and J lost 5 bases; unmatched junction nucleotides: 7. DNA of the CDR3: TGTGCCACCAGCCCAGGGGGGACAGGGGGCAACGAGCAGTACTTC. As protein: CATSPGGTGGNEQYF. Filled out from reference TRBV15 and TRBJ2-7, the complete variable domain reads DAMVIQNPRYQVTQFGKPVTLSCSQTLNHNVMYWYQQKSSQAPKLLFHYYDKDFNNEADTPDNFQSRRPNTSFCFLDIRSPGLGDTAMYLCATSPGGTGGNEQYFGPGTRLTVT.

This chain links TRBV5-4 with TRBJ2-7; TRBD1 matches 12 bases. V shed 4 bases, J shed 3 bases, and the junction held 11 bases outside the gene matches. Germline V gene sequence: CDR1 SGHNT, CDR2 YYREEE (reference sequence). The length of the CDR3 is 17 residues. The CDR3 DNA reads as TGTGCCAGCAGCAAGGGACAGGGGGCGCTCGTGGGCTACGAGCAGTACTTC. Residues: CASSKGQGALVGYEQYF.

The chain links TRBV5-6 to TRBJ2-4; possibly TRBD2 for D (5 bases). The tail of the sequence fits TRBJ2-7 better, so the J call may be wrong. The germline CDR1 and CDR2 sequences are SGHDT and YYEEEE. The CDR3 length is 16 residues. In DNA, the CDR3 is TGTGCCAGCAGCTTGGAGGTCCAAGCGGTGAACTACGAGCAGTACTTC. Translated, it gives CASSLEVQAVNYEQYF.

The DNA of the CDR3 is TGCAGCGCTGATCCGGGCCTTAAGGCAGGGGGCGAGCAGTACTTC. Its protein is CSADPGLKAGGEQYF. V gene TRBV29-1 combines with J gene TRBJ2-7, with 7 bases identical to TRBD1. Germline V CDR1 and CDR2: SQVTM, ANQGSEA. The CDR3 consists of 15 residues. J lost 6 bases, V lost 7 bases, and 18 bases had no gene match.

The V call is TRBV5-1, the J call TRBJ2-4; a possible D gene is TRBD2 (5 bases). Near its end, the DNA agrees better with TRBJ2-7, so the J call may be wrong. The CDR3 has 14 residues. The germline V gene has CDR1 SGHRS and CDR2 YFSETQ. The CDR3 DNA is TGCGCCAGCAGCCCCGACCCCCGGGGCTACGAGCAGTACTTC. It encodes CASSPDPRGYEQYF.